This record covers a single T cell receptor beta chain. Its antigen is undetermined. Both CD4+ and CD8+ T cells were separated by sorting PBMCs. The data are from a study of CD8+ T cells in alopecia areata. Extracted from the samples, RNA was reverse transcribed into cDNA to serve as the sequencing template. Measured with immunoSEQ multiplex PCR; TCRdb has only the in-frame clones, and not every one. In the table there are about 82,000 clones, roughly half of which are singletons. Study observations and caveats: Scalp data also include sequences from resident alphabeta T cells of normal skin.

This CDR3 has 12 amino acids. Germline values: CDR1 GTSNPN, CDR2 SVGIG (reference sequence). Trimming removed 2 bases from V and 5 bases from J, with 10 bases in between. The receptor's source is a human donor with alopecia areata. The rearrangement uses TRBV30 and TRBJ2-7; maybe TRBD1 (6 bases). Sequenced sample: NKG2D-high CD8+ T cells sorted from blood. The CDR3 nucleotides are TGTGCCTGGAGTCCCGGGACAAACGAGCAGTACTTC. This gives the protein CAWSPGTNEQYF.